Listed below are T cell receptor beta chains from one sample, sequenced in a study of T cells in localized non-small cell lung cancer. Using immunoSEQ multiplex PCR, the repertoire was profiled, and TCRdb retains in-frame clones only, with some absent. The sample includes tens of thousands of clones, about nine tenths of them seen just once. This specimen consisted of peripheral blood, obtained before any cancer treatment. The receptors were sampled from a woman aged 35 to 70 with stage I lung adenocarcinoma. CDR3s include the opening cysteine and the closing phenylalanine or tryptophan. A D gene is named only where the DNA matches it firmly.

>TRBD1|TRBJ2-4|TRBV5-6
CASSNTGGGNIQYF
>-|TRBJ2-2|TRBV27
CASSFSTGELFF
>TRBD1|TRBJ1-3|TRBV7-6
CASSVSGGRGNTIYF
>-|TRBJ1-4|TRBV18
CASSPPPGGEKLFF
>-|TRBJ1-6|TRBV4-3
CASSQDSVGGNLYNSPLHF
>-|TRBJ2-5|TRBV9
CASSALGGAGETQYF
>-|TRBJ2-1|TRBV4-1
CASSQESGVSYNEQFF
>-|TRBJ1-2|TRBV11-3
CASSLVGNYGYTF
>TRBD1|TRBJ1-2|TRBV6-5
CAGGRGLGEGYTF
>-|TRBJ1-4|TRBV4-1
CASSQEAPGGVEKLFF
>TRBD2|TRBJ2-1|TRBV4-1
CASSQGGAGGSYEQFF
>TRBD2|TRBJ2-3|TRBV10-1
CASSDGGEPTDTQYF
>-|TRBJ1-1|TRBV19
CASSRQTEAFF